This T cell receptor (beta chain) was found in a study of T cell repertoires in cytomegalovirus infection. Study outcomes and limitations: HLA-C-restricted CMV clonotypes gave the most frequent clonotype in two of eight donors.

This clonotype has just a few counts. Its antigen is as yet unknown. TCRdb reprocessed the reads via MiXCR and lists one record per CDR3 protein. The sample shows roughly 800,000 distinct CDR3 sequences, approximately 32% of them seen only once. The CDR3 has 12 residues. Germline-derived CDR1 and CDR2 are DFQATT and SNEGSKA (reference sequence). V gave up 0 bases and J gave up 6 bases, with 8 bases separating them. The chain employs TRBV20-1 and TRBJ1-2, with D possibly being TRBD1 (6 bases). The sequencing used cultured CD8+ T cells from PBMCs, collected from culture after CMV antigen stimulation. This sequence was found in a human donor in good health (CMV status not recorded). Some clones in this sample may be carry-over from other donors' samples. The CDR3 here is CSARDSGDGYTF. DNA for the CDR3: TGCAGTGCTAGAGATTCAGGGGATGGCTACACCTTC.